This TCR beta chain was captured by sequencing in a study of beta chain features in type 1 diabetes. Study context: Over all samples combined, 107,917,701 sorted cells were examined.

Markers CD45RO/CCR7/CD25/CD127/CD95/CD27 served to sort CD4+ naive, central memory, regulatory and stem cell-like memory cells. Expressed TCRB transcripts were sequenced after all isolated RNA was converted to cDNA. Read counts averaged around 3.6 million for samples of naive, central memory and regulatory T cells. Method: immunoSEQ multiplex PCR; TCRdb's copy keeps in-frame clones and lacks some. The sample records hundreds of thousands of clones, over 7.5% being singletons. The study, taken as a whole, reports: Patients with type 1 diabetes carried fewer insertions and had more deletions at their VDJ junctions.

With regard to this clone: Its target is unknown.

The CDR3 length is 17 residues. The junction had 9 bases not matched to a gene; V was cut back by 2 bases and J by 0 bases. Germline V gene lookup returns CDR1 GTSNPN and CDR2 SVGIG (reference sequence). The TCR originated in a woman under 30 in good health. This sequence joins TRBV30 and TRBJ1-1, with TRBD1 identical over 10 bases. The source material was naive CD4+ T cells from blood. In DNA, the CDR3 is TGTGCCTGGAGTTGGAGACAGGGGGCATTCATGAACACTGAAGCTTTCTTT. Translated, it gives CAWSWRQGAFMNTEAFF.